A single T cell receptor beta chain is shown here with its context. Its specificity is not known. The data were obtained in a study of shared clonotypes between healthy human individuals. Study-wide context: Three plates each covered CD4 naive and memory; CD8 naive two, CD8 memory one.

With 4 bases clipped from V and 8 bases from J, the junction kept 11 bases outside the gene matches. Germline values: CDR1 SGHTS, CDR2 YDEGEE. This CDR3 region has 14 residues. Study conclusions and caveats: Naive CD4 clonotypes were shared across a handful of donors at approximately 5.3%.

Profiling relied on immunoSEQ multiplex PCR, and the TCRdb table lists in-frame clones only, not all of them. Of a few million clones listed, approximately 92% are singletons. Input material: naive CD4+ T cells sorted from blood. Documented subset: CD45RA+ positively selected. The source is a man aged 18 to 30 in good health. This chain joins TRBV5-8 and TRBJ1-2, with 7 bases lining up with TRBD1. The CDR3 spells CASSLPIQGYGYTF. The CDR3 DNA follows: TGTGCCAGCAGCCTACCCATACAGGGGTACGGCTACACCTTC.